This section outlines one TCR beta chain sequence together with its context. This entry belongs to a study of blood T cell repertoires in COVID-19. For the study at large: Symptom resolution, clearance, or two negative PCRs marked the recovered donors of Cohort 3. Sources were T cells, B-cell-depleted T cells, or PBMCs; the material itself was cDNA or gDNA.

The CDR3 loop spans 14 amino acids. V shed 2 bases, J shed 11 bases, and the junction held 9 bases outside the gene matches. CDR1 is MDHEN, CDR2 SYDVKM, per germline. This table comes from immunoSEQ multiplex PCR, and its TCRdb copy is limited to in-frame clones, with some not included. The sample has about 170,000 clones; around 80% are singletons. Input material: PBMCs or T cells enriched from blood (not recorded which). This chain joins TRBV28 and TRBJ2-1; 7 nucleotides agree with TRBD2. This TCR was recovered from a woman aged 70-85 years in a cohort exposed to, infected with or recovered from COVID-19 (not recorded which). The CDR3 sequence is CASSLPSGPRKQFF. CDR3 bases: TGTGCCAGCAGTTTACCTAGCGGCCCTAGGAAGCAGTTCTTC.